Shown below are 31 T cell receptor beta chains from a single sample sequenced in a study of blood T cell repertoires in COVID-19. Produced via immunoSEQ multiplex PCR; TCRdb's table is partial and in-frame only. The sample consists of 250,000 to 400,000 clones, under 90% of them appearing once. Sequenced: PBMCs or T cells enriched from blood (not recorded which). Source of these receptors: a man in his 60s who had recovered from COVID-19.

The gene calls are TRBV24-1 and TRBJ2-2; the D gene is possibly TRBD1 (6 bases). Germline CDR1 and CDR2: KGHDR and SFDVKD. V was shortened by 1 base and J by 8 bases, with 10 bases between the two germline ends. This CDR3 region has 14 residues. CDR3 amino acids: CATSDFRTAGELFF. DNA of the CDR3: TGTGCCACCAGTGATTTCCGGACAGCAGGGGAGCTGTTTTTT.

For the CDR3, the DNA is TGTGCCAGCAGTCCGATGAACCTTGACAGATTCTATCAGCCCCAGCATTTT. As protein: CASSPMNLDRFYQPQHF. This chain links TRBV21-1 with TRBJ1-5; the D segment call TRBD1 is taken from the table without a DNA check. TRBV21-1 constitutes a pseudogene. The length of the CDR3 is 17 residues.

The V and J genes are TRBV28 and TRBJ1-2; 7 nucleotides align to TRBD1. The CDR3 contains 15 residues. The J segment lost 2 bases and the V segment lost 1 base, leaving 4 bases of the junction unmatched. CDR1 and CDR2 from the germline V gene are MDHEN and SYDVKM. CDR3 region: CASSLYRGQNYGYTF. CDR3 DNA: TGTGCCAGCAGTTTATATAGGGGACAGAACTATGGCTACACCTTC.

In this sample, this clone turned up once. The rearrangement uses TRBV6-2 or TRBV6-3 and TRBJ2-5; TRBD2 agrees at 9 bases. The germline V gene encodes CDR1 MNHEY and CDR2 SVGEGT. Unmatched junction bases numbered 9, after V lost 5 bases and J lost 2 bases. This CDR3 spans 16 amino acids. The CDR3 spells CASSRGTSFEQETQYF. CDR3 nucleotides: TGTGCCAGCAGTCGGGGGACTAGCTTCGAACAAGAGACCCAGTACTTC.

The V call is TRBV5-1, the J call TRBJ1-4, with 11 nucleotides matching TRBD1. The CDR3 runs 16 residues. Germline trimming cut 4 bases from V and 6 bases from J; bases unmatched to any gene: 8. CDR1 SGHRS and CDR2 YFSETQ come from the germline V gene. Here the CDR3 DNA reads TGCGCCAGCAGCAGGGGACAGGGGGTCGGGGATGAAAAACTGTTTTTT. Protein: CASSRGQGVGDEKLFF.

The V call is TRBV29-1, the J call TRBJ2-2; 11 nucleotides align to TRBD1. Germline V gene sequence: CDR1 SQVTM, CDR2 ANQGSEA. This CDR3 contains 14 residues. The J segment lost 7 bases and the V segment lost 6 bases, leaving 7 bases of the junction unmatched. The CDR3 coding sequence is TGCAGCGTCCCCGGACAGGGGGCGGGCGGGGAGCTGTTTTTT. This codes for CSVPGQGAGGELFF.

The CDR3: CASSSGQGVLRQYF. The CDR3 nucleotides are TGCGCCAGCAGCTCCGGACAGGGAGTTCTAAGGCAGTATTTT. The chain carries TRBV5-1 and TRBJ2-3; 8 bases match TRBD1. This CDR3 has 14 amino acids. Looked up from germline, CDR1 is SGHRS and CDR2 is YFSETQ. J gave up 11 bases and V 3 bases, and 11 bases lay outside the gene matches.

The gene calls are TRBV30 and TRBJ1-5; 8 bases line up with TRBD1. The CDR3 contains 15 residues. From germline, CDR1 is GTSNPN and CDR2 SVGIG (reference sequence). The J segment lost 2 bases and the V segment lost 0 bases, leaving 3 bases of the junction unmatched. The CDR3 DNA follows: TGTGCCTGGAGTGTGCCGGGACAGGGCAATCAGCCCCAGCATTTT. Encoded protein: CAWSVPGQGNQPQHF.

V usage is TRBV7-2 and J usage is TRBJ2-7; tentatively, D is TRBD1 (6 bases). V lost 4 bases, J lost 0 bases, and 19 bases lay in between. The V gene's germline CDR1 is SGHTA and CDR2 FQGNSA. CDR3 length: 17 residues. CDR3 region: CASSYQGSRTVSYEQYF. DNA of the CDR3: TGTGCCAGCAGCTATCAGGGTTCCAGGACAGTCTCCTACGAGCAGTACTTC.

The chain carries TRBV30 and TRBJ2-7; a weak D match, TRBD1 (7 bases). The CDR3 has 14 residues. Germline-derived CDR1 and CDR2 are GTSNPN and SVGIG (reference sequence). Trimming left V 7 bases short and J 2 bases short, with 18 bases between. CDR3 nucleotides: TGTGCCTCCTCGCGCGGGACAGTTCCCTACGAGCAGTACTTC. Protein: CASSRGTVPYEQYF.

There are a few counts of this clone. The V call is TRBV19, the J call TRBJ2-5, with D possibly TRBD2 on 7 matching bases. Germline loops: CDR1 LNHDA, CDR2 SQIVND (reference sequence). The CDR3 extends over 14 amino acids. The germline V and J ends were trimmed by 5 bases and 4 bases, with 14 bases remaining between them. Here the CDR3 DNA reads TGTGCCAGTAGTTCTGGGGGGGGGCCAGAGACCCAGTACTTC. Its protein is CASSSGGGPETQYF.

The chain carries TRBV5-5 and TRBJ1-5, with D perhaps matching TRBD1 (6 bases). Trimming took off 2 bases at V and 2 bases at J, with 11 bases between the two ends. The CDR3 is made up of 15 amino acids. Germline CDR1 and CDR2: SGHKS and YYEKEE (reference sequence). The CDR3, as DNA: TGTGCCAGCAGCTTTTTGGCAGGGGGCAATCAGCCCCAGCATTTT. This codes for CASSFLAGGNQPQHF.

The rearrangement uses TRBV19 and TRBJ1-2; 7 nucleotides align to TRBD1. The CDR3 extends over 15 amino acids. Looked up from germline, CDR1 is LNHDA and CDR2 is SQIVND (reference sequence). V shed 6 bases and J 4 bases; nucleotides not matched to a gene: 11. DNA for the CDR3: TGTGCCAGTAGCCCGACAGGGAATACCCTCTATGGCTACACCTTC. As protein: CASSPTGNTLYGYTF.

V usage is TRBV19 and J usage is TRBJ2-5, with D perhaps TRBD1 (6 bases). The V end was cut by 1 base, the J end by 6 bases, with 12 bases between. CDR3 size: 14 residues. Germline assignment: CDR1 LNHDA and CDR2 SQIVND (reference sequence). DNA of the CDR3: TGTGCCAGTAGTATAGGCCGGGACAAACAGACCCAGTACTTC. It is translated as CASSIGRDKQTQYF.

V is TRBV28 and J is TRBJ1-5; D gene ambiguous. Germline-derived CDR1 and CDR2 are MDHEN and SYDVKM. Between the trimmed V and J ends, which lost 2 bases and 7 bases, there was a span of 9 bases. This CDR3 region has 13 residues. The CDR3 is CASSLSTGQPQHF. CDR3 coding DNA: TGTGCCAGCAGTTTAAGTACGGGACAGCCCCAGCATTTT.

The sample holds one count of this clone. This chain joins TRBV20-1 and TRBJ1-5; 7 bases map to TRBD1. Unmatched junction bases numbered 7, after V lost 3 bases and J lost 5 bases. CDR3 length: 14 amino acids. Germline V gene lookup returns CDR1 DFQATT and CDR2 SNEGSKA (reference sequence). CDR3 DNA sequence: TGCAGTGCTAGTCGGACAGGTTCTGATCAGCCCCAGCATTTT. It is translated as CSASRTGSDQPQHF.

V usage is TRBV6-5 and J usage is TRBJ1-3; TRBD1 might be the D (5 bases). Germline assignment: CDR1 MNHEY and CDR2 SVGAGI. The CDR3 contains 14 residues. Trimming left V 5 bases short and J 3 bases short, with 11 bases between. Here the CDR3 DNA reads TGTGCCAGCAGTCAGGGTAATAGTGGAAACACCATATATTTT. The encoded protein is CASSQGNSGNTIYF.

The chain is built from TRBV28 and TRBJ1-2, with 7 nucleotides matching TRBD1. This CDR3 spans 16 amino acids. Germline values: CDR1 MDHEN, CDR2 SYDVKM. V lost 6 bases and J lost 4; bases outside the gene matches: 14. The DNA for the CDR3 is TGTGCCAGCAGCATGACAACAGGGGCGAGGAGCTATGGCTACACCTTC. This codes for CASSMTTGARSYGYTF.

The rearrangement links TRBV19 to TRBJ2-5, with TRBD2 matching 9 bases. The V gene's germline CDR1 is LNHDA and CDR2 SQIVND (reference sequence). CDR3 length equals 17 residues. V lost 2 bases and J lost 4; bases outside the gene matches: 11. The DNA of the CDR3 is TGTGCCAGTAGTATATTTACAGCGGGAGGAGTCGGAGAGACCCAGTACTTC. This codes for CASSIFTAGGVGETQYF.

This clone showed up just once. This sequence joins TRBV5-1 and TRBJ2-3, with a possible D match to TRBD1 (5 bases). The CDR3 consists of 16 residues. Deletions cut 0 bases from V and 0 bases from J, with 11 bases between. Germline CDR1 SGHRS, CDR2 YFSETQ. DNA of the CDR3: TGCGCCAGCAGCTTGGCCTTCAGGGAAAGCACAGATACGCAGTATTTT. Translation gives CASSLAFRESTDTQYF.

This chain uses TRBV3-1 (or the pseudogene TRBV3-2) with TRBJ2-5; 8 nucleotides match TRBD1. The CDR3 contains 15 residues. The junction had 9 bases not matched to a gene; V was cut back by 4 bases and J by 5 bases. Germline V gene sequence: CDR1 LGHDT, CDR2 YNNKEL (reference sequence). The CDR3 region is CASSRVQGARETQYF. The CDR3 coding sequence is TGTGCCAGCAGCCGAGTCCAGGGGGCAAGGGAGACCCAGTACTTC.

Comment on this clone: Other DNA sequences in this sample translate to the same CDR3. The gene calls are TRBV4-2 and TRBJ1-2, with a weak D call TRBD1 (5 bases). This CDR3 has 12 residues. V was clipped by 1 base and J by 5 bases, with 5 bases between them. CDR1 LGHNA and CDR2 YNFKEQ come from the germline V gene. CDR3 coding DNA: TGTGCCAGCAGCCAAGGACAGTATGGCTACACCTTC. As protein: CASSQGQYGYTF.

Only a few counts were recorded for this clone. The chain recombines TRBV10-3 with TRBJ1-1, with a tentative D call TRBD1 (5 bases). Germline CDR1 reads ENHRY; CDR2 reads SYGVKD. V shed 3 bases and J shed 4 bases, with 9 bases lying between them. This CDR3 spans 13 amino acids. The CDR3 DNA sequence: TGTGCCATCAGTGACAGGGTCGGCACTGAAGCTTTCTTT. Its translation is CAISDRVGTEAFF.

This clone was picked up a small number of times. This chain uses TRBV19 with TRBJ2-1; 12 nucleotides line up with TRBD1. Germline CDR1 LNHDA, CDR2 SQIVND (reference sequence). With 5 bases clipped from V and 8 bases from J, the junction kept 7 bases outside the gene matches. There are 15 residues in the CDR3. In DNA, the CDR3 is TGTGCCAGTAGTCTACCGGGACAGGGGGCGGATGAGCAGTTCTTC. Its translation: CASSLPGQGADEQFF.

This clone was picked up a small number of times. The J gene is TRBJ2-7, the V gene TRBV4-2; perhaps TRBD1 as D (5 bases). There are 17 residues in the CDR3. Germline lookup yields CDR1 LGHNA and CDR2 YNFKEQ. With 1 base removed from V and 2 bases from J, the gap between germline ends came to 18 bases. The CDR3, as DNA: TGTGCCAGCAGCCAAGCGGCACTATCAGGGCAGACCTACGAGCAGTACTTC. Amino acids: CASSQAALSGQTYEQYF.

The chain recombines TRBV19 with TRBJ2-7, with 7 bases aligning to TRBD2. Germline V CDR1 and CDR2: LNHDA, SQIVND (reference sequence). The junction had 7 bases not matched to a gene; V was cut back by 3 bases and J by 2 bases. This CDR3 is 15 amino acids long. DNA of the CDR3: TGTGCCAGTAGTATCGGCGGGAGTCCCCCCTACGAGCAGTACTTC. It specifies CASSIGGSPPYEQYF.

The chain carries TRBV11-2 and TRBJ2-1, with 9 bases identical to TRBD2. The junction had 12 bases not matched to a gene; V was cut back by 6 bases and J by 6 bases. The CDR3 runs to 16 residues. CDR1 and CDR2 (germline): SGHAT, FQNNGV. The CDR3 coding sequence is TGTGCCAGCAGTTCTACGACTAGCGGAGCTCTCAATGAGCAGTTCTTC. Translated, it gives CASSSTTSGALNEQFF.

The count of this clone is one. V is TRBV19 and J is TRBJ2-1; no firm D call. The germline V and J ends were trimmed by 3 bases and 7 bases, with 13 bases remaining between them. CDR1 is LNHDA, CDR2 SQIVND, per germline (reference sequence). This CDR3 contains 14 residues. The CDR3 DNA reads as TGTGCCAGTAGTATCGGAGAGCCCCAAAATGAGCAGTTCTTC. It translates to CASSIGEPQNEQFF.

The chain uses TRBV28 and TRBJ1-2; D might be TRBD1 (6 bases). V lost 3 bases and J lost 5, with 13 bases in between. Germline CDR1 is MDHEN and CDR2 is SYDVKM. This CDR3 has 14 amino acids. CDR3 protein: CASSLDSSWYGYTF. The CDR3 DNA sequence: TGTGCCAGCAGTTTGGACAGCTCCTGGTATGGCTACACCTTC.

V and J are TRBV7-2 and TRBJ2-1; TRBD2 matches 7 bases. The germline CDR1 and CDR2 sequences are SGHTA and FQGNSA. The CDR3 is 16 amino acids. Unmatched junction bases numbered 12, after V lost 6 bases and J lost 4 bases. CDR3 coding DNA: TGTGCCAGCAGATATGCGGCTAGCGGTAGATACAATGAGCAGTTCTTC. Translation gives CASRYAASGRYNEQFF.

The chain combines TRBV7-2 with TRBJ2-3; TRBD1 might be the D (6 bases). Germline V gene lookup returns CDR1 SGHTA and CDR2 FQGNSA. V was cut by 3 bases and J by 6 bases, with 13 bases left in between. The CDR3 covers 14 residues. CDR3 sequence: CASSFWGQGDTQYF. The CDR3 region has the DNA TGTGCCAGCAGCTTTTGGGGGCAAGGTGATACGCAGTATTTT.